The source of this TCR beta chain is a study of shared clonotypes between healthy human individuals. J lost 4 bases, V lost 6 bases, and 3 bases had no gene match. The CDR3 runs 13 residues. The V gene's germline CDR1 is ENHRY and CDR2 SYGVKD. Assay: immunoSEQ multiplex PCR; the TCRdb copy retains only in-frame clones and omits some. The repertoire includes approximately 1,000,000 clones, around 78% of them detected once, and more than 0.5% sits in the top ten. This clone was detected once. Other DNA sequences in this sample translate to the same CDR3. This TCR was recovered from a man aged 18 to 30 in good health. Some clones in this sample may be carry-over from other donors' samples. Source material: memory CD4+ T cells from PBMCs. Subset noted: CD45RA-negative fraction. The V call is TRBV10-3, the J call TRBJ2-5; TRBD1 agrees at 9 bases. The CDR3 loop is CAIRGQGGETQYF. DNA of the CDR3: TGTGCCATCAGGGGACAGGGTGGAGAGACCCAGTACTTC.